This T cell receptor beta chain was retrieved from a study of blood T cell repertoires in COVID-19 (dated by TCRdb to 2018 to 2020). Regarding the complete study: Recovered participants in ImmuneRACE Cohort 3 were defined by two consecutive negative NP/OP PCR tests, clearance by a healthcare professional, or resolution of symptoms. Samples covering the acute and convalescent phases of COVID-19 were provided by collaborators in the United States, Italy and Spain. The prospective study material was composed of cDNA or gDNA derived from T cells, B-cell-depleted T cells, or PBMCs. The dataset comprised deeply sampled blood TCRbeta repertoires from subjects exposed to, actively infected with, or recovered from COVID-19. The repertoires were released in a freely available public database intended as a resource for research on the immune response to SARS-CoV-2. The samples were drawn from the first 160 participants of the ongoing ImmuneRACE study and from 1,254 subjects provided by 6 global collaborators. The sample metadata nearly always contained a de-identified subject ID, COVID-19 status, age in years and sex. HLA class I and class II types, where available, came from metadata supplied by the sample provider rather than from assay-based typing.

V is cut by 6 bases and J by 3 bases, and the space between the germline ends is 11 bases. CDR1 and CDR2 (SGHAT, FQNNGV) derive from the germline V gene. Its CDR3 holds 14 amino acids, cysteine through phenylalanine. This entry keeps only the CDR3 DNA: 42 bases, framed from base 1. Summary of the overall study and its limitations: How much clinical and demographic metadata was included differed by source and by participant, and the metadata was provided uncurated.

With regard to this clone: The antigen it binds to is not known. No base qualities exist here, and no much larger clone lies one base off it.

TCRbeta CDR3 regions were amplified from genomic DNA by means of the immunoSEQ Assay, a bias-controlled multiplex PCR. In the paper's pipeline: Within the assay, amplification of reference gene primers was used to estimate how many nucleated cells each sample contained. To quantify the absolute abundance of each unique TCRbeta CDR3 rearrangement, sequence reads were collapsed and filtered. For each sample, productive Simpson clonality was calculated as the square root of Simpson's diversity index over productive rearrangements. TCRdb's version of the immuneACCESS table is confined to in-frame rearrangements and falls short of the full clone set. An unresolved V gene accounts for under half of the shortfall where checked; the remainder is of unknown origin. V and J calls and clone size come straight from that table; D and trimming were deduced from the DNA. The sample contains a few hundred thousand clones, 86% of them found a single time. The top ten clones comprise 3% to 3.5% of the sample.

Participants in the prospective study were enrolled through a virtual design, were aged roughly 18 to 90 years, and lived in 24 United States geographic areas. In the prospective study, participants were assigned to cohorts based on the clinical history participants reported in a screening survey and a study questionnaire. Each participant in the prospective study had whole blood, serum and a nasopharyngeal or oropharyngeal swab collected by mobile phlebotomists. Additional blood draws and questionnaires over an approximately two-month period could optionally be provided by prospective study participants. Prospective study blood samples were shipped either frozen or at room temperature before DNA extraction.

This receptor was obtained from a woman aged 45-65 years in a cohort exposed to, infected with or recovered from COVID-19 (not recorded which). Material for sequencing was PBMCs or T cells enriched from blood (not recorded which). The chain links TRBV11-2 with TRBJ1-4, with the D gene too uncertain to name. The bases read TGTGCCAGCAGGCAAGGAGGCGCTAATGAAAAACTGTTTTTT. Its protein product is CASRQGGANEKLFF.